Described below is a single TCR beta chain sequence and its context. Its target is unknown. This entry is derived from a study of CD8 T cells in Susac syndrome. Turning to the study itself: Within the sequenced group of Susac syndrome patients, five or six showed active disease and about eight were in remission. When their blood was taken, patients with Susac syndrome were therapy-naive, taking corticosteroids, or taking intravenous immunoglobulin alone. Whole-study findings and limits: The TCR sequencing and HLA analysis in the study involved a relatively small number of individuals, as the study acknowledged.

With random hexamers, roughly 0.45 to 1 ug RNA was reverse transcribed. MiXCR, run by TCRdb on the immunoSEQ multiplex PCR reads, gives a single entry per CDR3 protein. The sample comprises 150,000 to 200,000 distinct CDR3 sequences, approximately 94% of which are singletons, and approximately 0.1% rests with the top ten. Negative magnetic isolation gave CD8+ and CD4+ cells; FACS enriched CD8+ TEMRA. Input material: CD4+ T cells from PBMCs. This TCR derives from a human donor with Susac syndrome.

Written as DNA, the CDR3 is TGCGCCAGCAGCCAAGACACAGGGACCGGCACAGATACGCAGTATTTT. It yields the protein CASSQDTGTGTDTQYF. The gene calls are TRBV4-3 and TRBJ2-3; TRBD1 might be the D (6 bases). This CDR3 is built from 16 residues. V was cut by 0 bases and J by 1 base, with 11 bases left in between. Per germline, CDR1 LGHNA and CDR2 YSLEER.